A selection of T cell receptor beta chains follows, all from one sample in a study of blood T cell repertoires in COVID-19. Profiling relied on immunoSEQ multiplex PCR, and the TCRdb table lists in-frame clones only, not all of them. The profile shows roughly 220,000 clones, about 85% of them singletons. Input material: peripheral blood. These receptors were collected from a man aged 25-45 years with active or convalescent COVID-19. The CDR3 runs from the conserved cysteine through the conserved F or W. D genes are given only for firm matches. Size tells how often a clone was seen (once, few, many) or the class of an expanded clone, and some rows leave it out.

J: TRBJ1-2; V: TRBV13; size: NA; D: NA; CDR3: CASSLPTGANYGYTF; DNA: TGTGCCAGCAGCTTACCGACCGGAGCTAACTATGGCTACACCTTC
J: TRBJ2-1; V: TRBV27; size: NA; D: NA; CDR3: CASDGTPSSYNEQFF; DNA: TGTGCCAGCGACGGGACACCGAGCTCCTACAATGAGCAGTTCTTC
J: TRBJ2-2; V: TRBV4-1; size: NA; D: NA; CDR3: CASSQVLDYTGELFF; DNA: TGCGCCAGCAGCCAAGTCCTCGACTACACCGGGGAGCTGTTTTTT
J: TRBJ2-3; V: TRBV29-1; size: NA; D: TRBD2; CDR3: CSAPILAGADTQYF; DNA: TGCAGCGCCCCCATTCTAGCGGGAGCAGATACGCAGTATTTT
J: TRBJ2-7; V: TRBV5-4; size: NA; D: TRBD2; CDR3: CASSLGGLAATYEQYF; DNA: TGTGCCAGCAGCTTGGGAGGACTAGCGGCCACCTACGAGCAGTACTTC
J: TRBJ2-1; V: TRBV30; size: NA; D: NA; CDR3: CAWSGTRAEQFF; DNA: TGTGCCTGGAGTGGTACTAGGGCTGAGCAGTTCTTC
J: TRBJ1-2; V: TRBV19; size: NA; D: NA; CDR3: CASSIDRYPSGYGYTF; DNA: TGTGCCAGTAGTATAGATCGGTATCCATCCGGCTATGGCTACACCTTC
J: TRBJ2-3; V: TRBV21-1; size: many; D: NA; CDR3: CASSKVRHRGSITDTQYF; DNA: TGTGCCAGCAGCAAAGTTAGGCACAGGGGCTCAATCACAGATACGCAGTATTTT
J: TRBJ1-3; V: TRBV28; size: NA; D: TRBD1; CDR3: CASSFGDRGDTIYF; DNA: TGTGCCAGCAGTTTCGGAGACAGGGGGGACACCATATATTTT
J: TRBJ1-2; V: TRBV12-5; size: NA; D: NA; CDR3: CASGLASGAANYGYTF; DNA: TGTGCTAGTGGTTTGGCGTCAGGGGCCGCTAACTATGGCTACACCTTC
J: TRBJ2-7; V: TRBV27; size: NA; D: NA; CDR3: CASSFNPTYEQYF; DNA: TGTGCCAGCAGTTTCAACCCTACCTACGAGCAGTACTTC
J: TRBJ2-7; V: TRBV24-1; size: NA; D: TRBD2; CDR3: CATSTSGSSAEQYF; DNA: TGTGCCACCAGTACTAGCGGGAGTTCCGCCGAGCAGTACTTC
J: TRBJ1-2; V: TRBV28; size: NA; D: NA; CDR3: CASSLPAGRRGYGYTF; DNA: TGTGCCAGCAGTCTGCCGGCGGGACGCCGAGGATATGGCTACACCTTC
J: TRBJ1-4; V: TRBV27; size: NA; D: TRBD1; CDR3: CASSCPTGPATNEKLFF; DNA: TGTGCCAGCAGTTGCCCGACAGGGCCGGCAACTAATGAAAAACTGTTTTTT
J: TRBJ2-5; V: TRBV2; size: NA; D: TRBD1; CDR3: CASRDSLPETQYF; DNA: TGTGCCAGCCGGGACAGCCTACCAGAGACCCAGTACTTC
J: TRBJ2-3; V: TRBV5-1; size: once; D: NA; CDR3: CASSNLATATDTQYF; DNA: TGCGCCAGCAGCAATCTGGCCACAGCCACAGATACGCAGTATTTT
J: TRBJ2-1; V: TRBV11-2; size: NA; D: NA; CDR3: CASSLGGYAWYNEQFF; DNA: TGTGCCAGCAGCTTAGGAGGGTATGCTTGGTACAATGAGCAGTTCTTC
J: TRBJ2-7; V: TRBV4-1; size: NA; D: NA; CDR3: CASSQLDSEQYF; DNA: TGCGCCAGCAGCCAGTTAGACAGCGAGCAGTACTTC
J: TRBJ2-1; V: TRBV24-1; size: NA; D: TRBD2; CDR3: CATSDGAGAVNEQFF; DNA: TGTGCCACCAGTGATGGAGCGGGAGCGGTAAATGAGCAGTTCTTC
J: TRBJ1-5; V: TRBV19; size: NA; D: NA; CDR3: CASSIDRGSNQPQHF; DNA: TGTGCCAGTAGTATCGATAGGGGTAGCAATCAGCCCCAGCATTTT
J: TRBJ2-5; V: TRBV9; size: NA; D: NA; CDR3: CASSVDPTKTETQYF; DNA: TGTGCCAGCAGCGTAGACCCGACTAAAACAGAGACCCAGTACTTC
J: TRBJ1-1; V: TRBV12-3/TRBV12-4; size: NA; D: NA; CDR3: CASSFHLNTEAFF; DNA: TGTGCCAGCAGTTTCCACTTGAACACTGAAGCTTTCTTT
J: TRBJ2-3; V: TRBV28; size: once; D: NA; CDR3: CASSLPSTGNTQYF; DNA: TGTGCCAGCAGTTTACCGTCGACGGGGAATACGCAGTATTTT
J: TRBJ2-1; V: TRBV5-1; size: NA; D: TRBD2; CDR3: CASSFVSGSRSNEQFF; DNA: TGCGCCAGCAGCTTCGTTAGCGGGAGTCGTAGTAATGAGCAGTTCTTC
J: TRBJ2-1; V: TRBV5-1; size: NA; D: NA; CDR3: CASSLVIDNEQFF; DNA: TGCGCCAGCAGCCTGGTGATAGACAATGAGCAGTTCTTC
J: TRBJ1-3; V: TRBV18; size: few; D: NA; CDR3: CASSPGSGNTIYF; DNA: TGTGCCAGCTCCCCGGGCTCTGGAAACACCATATATTTT
J: TRBJ2-3; V: TRBV4-1; size: NA; D: NA; CDR3: CASSHSQGPDTQYF; DNA: TGCGCCAGCAGCCATTCACAGGGTCCAGATACGCAGTATTTT
J: TRBJ1-2; V: TRBV13; size: NA; D: TRBD1; CDR3: CASSRGTAVGYTF; DNA: TGTGCCAGCAGCCGCGGGACAGCCGTGGGCTACACCTTC
J: TRBJ2-2; V: TRBV4-2; size: NA; D: NA; CDR3: CASSQDSPGQSGELFF; DNA: TGTGCCAGCAGCCAAGACTCCCCAGGCCAGTCCGGGGAGCTGTTTTTT
J: TRBJ2-5; V: TRBV6-2/TRBV6-3; size: NA; D: TRBD1; CDR3: CASSQGGTGQETQYF; DNA: TGTGCCAGCAGCCAGGGCGGGACAGGGCAAGAGACCCAGTACTTC
J: TRBJ1-2; V: TRBV12-3/TRBV12-4; size: NA; D: NA; CDR3: CASRQRQDGYTF; DNA: TGTGCCAGCAGACAAAGACAGGATGGCTACACCTTC
J: TRBJ1-5; V: TRBV7-9; size: NA; D: NA; CDR3: CASSASPQPQHF; DNA: TGTGCCAGCAGCGCGTCCCCTCAGCCCCAGCATTTT
J: TRBJ1-4; V: TRBV7-9; size: NA; D: NA; CDR3: CASSLGQNNEKLFF; DNA: TGTGCCAGCAGCTTAGGACAGAATAATGAAAAACTGTTTTTT
J: TRBJ1-1; V: TRBV18; size: NA; D: NA; CDR3: CASSRNGGDGTEAFF; DNA: TGTGCCAGCTCACGGAACGGGGGGGATGGCACTGAAGCTTTCTTT
J: TRBJ2-2; V: TRBV9; size: NA; D: NA; CDR3: CASSAFTSNPGELFF; DNA: TGTGCCAGCAGCGCCTTCACTAGTAATCCCGGGGAGCTGTTTTTT
J: TRBJ2-7; V: TRBV7-3; size: once; D: NA; CDR3: CASSLNGKEGQYF; DNA: TGTGCCAGCAGCTTAAATGGTAAAGAGGGGCAGTACTTC
J: TRBJ1-1; V: TRBV20-1; size: few; D: NA; CDR3: CSASSRTDNTEAFF; DNA: TGCAGTGCTAGTAGTAGGACAGACAACACTGAAGCTTTCTTT
J: TRBJ2-3; V: TRBV30; size: once; D: TRBD2; CDR3: CAWRPLLAGGGDTQYF; DNA: TGTGCCTGGAGACCCTTACTAGCGGGGGGTGGGGATACGCAGTATTTT
J: TRBJ2-1; V: TRBV7-2; size: NA; D: NA; CDR3: CASREGGTRNEQFF; DNA: TGTGCCAGCAGGGAGGGGGGGACTCGCAATGAGCAGTTCTTC
J: TRBJ1-4; V: TRBV2; size: once; D: NA; CDR3: CASKGASTNEKLFF; DNA: TGTGCCAGCAAAGGGGCCTCAACTAATGAAAAACTGTTTTTT
J: TRBJ2-5; V: TRBV5-4; size: NA; D: NA; CDR3: CASSGTLNTQETQYF; DNA: TGTGCCAGCAGCGGGACACTCAATACGCAAGAGACCCAGTACTTC
J: TRBJ2-3; V: TRBV5-5; size: NA; D: TRBD2; CDR3: CASSLGSSGRADTQYF; DNA: TGTGCCAGCAGCTTGGGATCTAGCGGGAGAGCGGATACGCAGTATTTT
J: TRBJ1-6; V: TRBV27; size: NA; D: TRBD1; CDR3: CASRTGTGNSPLHF; DNA: TGTGCCAGCAGGACAGGGACAGGCAATTCACCCCTCCACTTT
J: TRBJ1-6; V: TRBV6-5; size: NA; D: TRBD1; CDR3: CASSYSRGLNSPLHF; DNA: TGTGCCAGCAGTTACTCGAGGGGGCTTAATTCACCCCTCCACTTT
J: TRBJ2-3; V: TRBV5-1; size: NA; D: TRBD2; CDR3: CASSLGSGGAGTDTQYF; DNA: TGCGCCAGCAGCTTAGGTAGCGGGGGGGCCGGCACAGATACGCAGTATTTT
J: TRBJ1-2; V: TRBV15; size: NA; D: TRBD1; CDR3: CATSRDYGTGGYTF; DNA: TGTGCCACCAGCAGAGATTATGGGACAGGCGGCTACACCTTC
J: TRBJ1-1; V: TRBV6-5; size: NA; D: NA; CDR3: CASSYSLGVGAFF; DNA: TGTGCCAGCAGTTACTCGTTAGGGGTGGGCGCTTTCTTT
J: TRBJ1-1; V: TRBV27; size: NA; D: NA; CDR3: CASSLSPGMGTEAFF; DNA: TGTGCCAGCAGTTTATCCCCCGGGATGGGCACTGAAGCTTTCTTT
J: TRBJ1-6; V: TRBV25-1; size: NA; D: NA; CDR3: CASNDQWRSPLHF; DNA: TGTGCCAGCAATGACCAATGGAGATCACCCCTCCACTTT
J: TRBJ2-6; V: TRBV30; size: few; D: NA; CDR3: CASDNFGANVLTF; DNA: TGTGCCTCCGACAATTTTGGGGCCAACGTCCTGACTTTC
J: TRBJ2-7; V: TRBV30; size: NA; D: NA; CDR3: CAWSLGQRYEQYF; DNA: TGTGCCTGGAGTCTAGGACAGCGTTACGAGCAGTACTTC
J: TRBJ1-1; V: TRBV18; size: once; D: NA; CDR3: CASSPSSRNTEAFF; DNA: TGTGCCAGCTCACCCTCGTCCCGGAACACTGAAGCTTTCTTT
J: TRBJ2-5; V: TRBV24-1; size: NA; D: NA; CDR3: CATSDSYQETQYF; DNA: TGTGCCACCAGTGATTCTTACCAAGAGACCCAGTACTTC
J: TRBJ1-6; V: TRBV3-1/TRBV3-2; size: NA; D: NA; CDR3: CASSQRQDPYNSPLHF; DNA: TGTGCCAGCAGCCAACGACAGGACCCCTATAATTCACCCCTCCACTTT
J: TRBJ2-1; V: TRBV6-2/TRBV6-3; size: NA; D: NA; CDR3: CASSSYLGSRLGNEQFF; DNA: TGTGCCAGCAGTTCCTACCTCGGGAGCCGTTTAGGGAATGAGCAGTTCTTC
J: TRBJ1-5; V: TRBV6-5; size: NA; D: TRBD1; CDR3: CASSRTGGATQPQHF; DNA: TGTGCCAGCAGTCGCACAGGGGGGGCAACTCAGCCCCAGCATTTT
J: TRBJ1-4; V: TRBV4-1; size: NA; D: NA; CDR3: CASSQVAGPDEKLFF; DNA: TGCGCCAGCAGCCAAGTAGCAGGGCCGGATGAAAAACTGTTTTTT
J: TRBJ2-7; V: TRBV19; size: once; D: NA; CDR3: CASSTDGAYEQYF; DNA: TGTGCCAGTAGTACGGACGGGGCCTACGAGCAGTACTTC
J: TRBJ2-7; V: TRBV28; size: once; D: NA; CDR3: CASSFNREQYF; DNA: TGTGCCAGCAGTTTTAATCGCGAGCAGTACTTC
J: TRBJ1-2; V: TRBV6-2/TRBV6-3; size: NA; D: TRBD1; CDR3: CASSSQTGRTF; DNA: TGTGCCAGCAGTTCCCAGACAGGGAGGACCTTC